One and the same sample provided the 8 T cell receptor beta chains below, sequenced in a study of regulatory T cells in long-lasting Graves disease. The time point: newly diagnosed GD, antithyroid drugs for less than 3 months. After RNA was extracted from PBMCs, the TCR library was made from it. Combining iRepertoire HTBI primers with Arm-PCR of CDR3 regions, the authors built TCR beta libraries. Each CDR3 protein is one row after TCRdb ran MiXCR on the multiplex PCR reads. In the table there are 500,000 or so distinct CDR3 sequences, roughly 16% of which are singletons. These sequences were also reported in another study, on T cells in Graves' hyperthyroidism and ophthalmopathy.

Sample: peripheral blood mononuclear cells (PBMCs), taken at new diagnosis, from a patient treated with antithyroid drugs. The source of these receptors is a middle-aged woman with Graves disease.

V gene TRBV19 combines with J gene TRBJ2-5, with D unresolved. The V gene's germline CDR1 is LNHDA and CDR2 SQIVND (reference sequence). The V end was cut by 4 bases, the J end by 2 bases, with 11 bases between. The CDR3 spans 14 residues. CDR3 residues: CASSSLGLQETQYF. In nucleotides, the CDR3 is TGTGCCAGTAGTAGCCTAGGGCTACAAGAGACCCAGTACTTC.

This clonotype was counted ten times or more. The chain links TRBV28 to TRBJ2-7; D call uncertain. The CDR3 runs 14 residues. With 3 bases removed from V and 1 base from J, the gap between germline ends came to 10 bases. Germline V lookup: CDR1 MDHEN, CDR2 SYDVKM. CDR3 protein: CASSFPPGSYEQYF. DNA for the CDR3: TGTGCCAGCAGTTTTCCTCCCGGGTCCTACGAGCAGTACTTC.

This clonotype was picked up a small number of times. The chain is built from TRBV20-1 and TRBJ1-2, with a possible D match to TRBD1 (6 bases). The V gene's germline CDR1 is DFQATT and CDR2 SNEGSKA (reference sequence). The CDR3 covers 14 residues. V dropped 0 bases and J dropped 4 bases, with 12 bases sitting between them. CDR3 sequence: CSARDPRGGYGYTF. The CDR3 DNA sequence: TGCAGTGCTAGAGATCCCAGGGGCGGCTATGGCTACACCTTC.

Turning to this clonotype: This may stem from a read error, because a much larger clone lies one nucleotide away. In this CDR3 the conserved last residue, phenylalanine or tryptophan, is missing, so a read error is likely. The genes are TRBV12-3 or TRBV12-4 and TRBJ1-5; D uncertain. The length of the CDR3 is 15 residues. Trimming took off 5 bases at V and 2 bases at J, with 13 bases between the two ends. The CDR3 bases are TGTGCCAGCAGTCCCCAAGGCGATGGCAATCAGCCCCAGCATCTT. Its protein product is CASSPQGDGNQPQHL.

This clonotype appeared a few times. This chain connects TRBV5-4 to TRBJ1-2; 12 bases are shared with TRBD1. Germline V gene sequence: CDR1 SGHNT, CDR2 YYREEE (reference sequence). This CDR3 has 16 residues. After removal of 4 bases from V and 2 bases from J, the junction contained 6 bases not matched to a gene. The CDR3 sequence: CASSPGTGGKNYGYTF. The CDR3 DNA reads TGTGCCAGCAGCCCCGGGACAGGGGGCAAGAACTATGGCTACACCTTC.

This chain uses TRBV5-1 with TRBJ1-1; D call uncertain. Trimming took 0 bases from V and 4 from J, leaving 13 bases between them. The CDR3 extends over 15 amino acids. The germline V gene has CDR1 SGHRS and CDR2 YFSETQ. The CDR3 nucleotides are TGCGCCAGCAGCTTGGACCCGGGGAAGAGCACTGAAGCTTTCTTT. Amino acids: CASSLDPGKSTEAFF.

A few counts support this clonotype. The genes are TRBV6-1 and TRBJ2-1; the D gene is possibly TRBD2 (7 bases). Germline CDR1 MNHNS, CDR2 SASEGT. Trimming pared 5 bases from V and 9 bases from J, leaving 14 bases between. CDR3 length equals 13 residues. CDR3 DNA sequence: TGTGCCAGCAGTTACGGCGGGGGCACTGAGCAGTTCTTC. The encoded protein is CASSYGGGTEQFF.

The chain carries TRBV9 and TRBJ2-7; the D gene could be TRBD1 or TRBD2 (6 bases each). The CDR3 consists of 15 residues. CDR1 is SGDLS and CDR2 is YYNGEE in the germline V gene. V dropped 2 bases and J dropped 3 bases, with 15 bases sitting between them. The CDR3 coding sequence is TGTGCCAGCAGCGTTGAGCCGGGGGCCAACTACGAGCAGTACTTC. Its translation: CASSVEPGANYEQYF.